A single sample gave rise to the 5 T cell receptor beta chains below, sequenced in a study of shared clonotypes between healthy human individuals. This table comes from immunoSEQ multiplex PCR, and its TCRdb copy is limited to in-frame clones, with some not included. The table has approximately 2.5 million clones, around nine tenths seen once. Sequenced: naive CD4+ T cells sorted from blood. The sample's subset: CD45RA+ positively selected. The receptors originated from a man between 18 and 29 years old in good health.

The chain links TRBV6-1 to TRBJ2-7, with D unresolved. This CDR3 has 14 amino acids. From germline, CDR1 is MNHNS and CDR2 SASEGT. V was shortened by 4 bases and J by 1 base, with 11 bases between the two germline ends. CDR3 amino acids: CASSGWTQSYEQYF. Here the CDR3 DNA reads TGTGCCAGCAGTGGGTGGACCCAATCCTACGAGCAGTACTTC.

The chain joins TRBV29-1 to TRBJ2-7; TRBD2 matches at 9 bases. CDR1 is SQVTM and CDR2 is ANQGSEA in the germline V gene. Losses at the gene ends were 6 bases for V and 0 bases for J; bases not matched to a gene: 6. The CDR3 consists of 14 residues. DNA for the CDR3: TGCAGCGTGATAAAGGGACTAGCCTCCTACGAGCAGTACTTC. Its protein product is CSVIKGLASYEQYF.

The chain has TRBV5-6 and TRBJ1-2; D not resolved. V gave up 2 bases and J gave up 3 bases, with 11 bases separating them. Germline V lookup: CDR1 SGHDT, CDR2 YYEEEE. CDR3 length: 14 residues. CDR3 loop: CASSFGFSHYGYTF. The CDR3 DNA sequence: TGTGCCAGCAGCTTTGGCTTTTCTCACTATGGCTACACCTTC.

The CDR3, as DNA: TGTGCCTGGAGTGCAGGGGACAGATATAATTCACCCCTCCACTTT. Encoded protein: CAWSAGDRYNSPLHF. The chain carries TRBV30 and TRBJ1-6; 7 bases match TRBD1. The CDR3 length is 15 residues. Trimming at V came to 1 base and at J to 4 bases, leaving 4 bases not matched to a gene. Germline CDR1 and CDR2: GTSNPN and SVGIG (reference sequence).

CDR3: CASSALLADQETQYF. The DNA of the CDR3 is TGTGCCAGCAGCGCTCTACTAGCGGACCAAGAGACCCAGTACTTC. The V gene is TRBV7-2, the J gene TRBJ2-5; 8 nucleotides align to TRBD2. Germline lookup yields CDR1 SGHTA and CDR2 FQGNSA. V lost 5 bases, J lost 0 bases, and 5 bases stayed unmatched. The CDR3 is made up of 15 amino acids. Filled out from reference TRBV7-2 and TRBJ2-5, the complete variable domain reads GAGVSQSPSNKVTEKGKDVELRCDPISGHTALYWYRQSLGQGLEFLIYFQGNSAPDKSGLPSDRFSAERTGGSVSTLTIQRTQQEDSAVYLCASSALLADQETQYFGPGTRLLVL.